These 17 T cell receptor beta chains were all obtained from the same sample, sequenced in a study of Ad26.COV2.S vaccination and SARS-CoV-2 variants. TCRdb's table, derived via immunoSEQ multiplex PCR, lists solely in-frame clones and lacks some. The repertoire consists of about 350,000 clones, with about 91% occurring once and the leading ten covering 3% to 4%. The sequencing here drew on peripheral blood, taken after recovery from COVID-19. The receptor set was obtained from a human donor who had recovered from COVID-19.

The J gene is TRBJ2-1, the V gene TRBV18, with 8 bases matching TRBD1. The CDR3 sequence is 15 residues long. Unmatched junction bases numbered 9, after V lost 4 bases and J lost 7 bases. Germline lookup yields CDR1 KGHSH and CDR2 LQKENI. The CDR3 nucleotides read TGTGCCAGCTCACAAGGACAGGGAACGGATAATGAGCAGTTCTTC. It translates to CASSQGQGTDNEQFF.

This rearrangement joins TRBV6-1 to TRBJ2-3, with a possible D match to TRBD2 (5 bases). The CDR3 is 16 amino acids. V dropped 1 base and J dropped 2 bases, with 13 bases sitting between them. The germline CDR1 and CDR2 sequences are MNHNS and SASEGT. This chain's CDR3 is CASSEVLGSITDTQYF. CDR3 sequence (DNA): TGTGCCAGCAGTGAAGTTTTAGGGAGTATCACAGATACGCAGTATTTT.

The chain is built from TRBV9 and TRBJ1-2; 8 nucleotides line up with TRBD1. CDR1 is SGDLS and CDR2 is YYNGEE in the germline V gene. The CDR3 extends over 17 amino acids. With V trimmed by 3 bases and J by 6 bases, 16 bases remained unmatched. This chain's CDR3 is CASSATPGGAGGNGYTF. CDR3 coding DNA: TGTGCCAGCAGCGCCACCCCGGGGGGGGCAGGGGGCAATGGCTACACCTTC.

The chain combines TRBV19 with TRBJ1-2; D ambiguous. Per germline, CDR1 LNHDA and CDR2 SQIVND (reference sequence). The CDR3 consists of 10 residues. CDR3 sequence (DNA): TGTCCGTGGCCCCACTATGGCTACACCTTC. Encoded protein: CPWPHYGYTF.

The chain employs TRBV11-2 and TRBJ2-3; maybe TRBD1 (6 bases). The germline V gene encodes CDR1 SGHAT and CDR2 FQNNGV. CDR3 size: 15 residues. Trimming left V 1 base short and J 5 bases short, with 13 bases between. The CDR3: CASSLVAGGLDTQYF. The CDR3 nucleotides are TGTGCCAGCAGCTTAGTCGCTGGGGGCCTAGATACGCAGTATTTT.

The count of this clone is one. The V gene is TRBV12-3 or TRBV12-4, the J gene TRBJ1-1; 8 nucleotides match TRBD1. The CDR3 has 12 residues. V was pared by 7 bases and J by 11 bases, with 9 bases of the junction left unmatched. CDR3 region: CASTTRTGSAFF. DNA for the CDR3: TGTGCCAGCACCACTCGGACAGGGTCGGCTTTCTTT.

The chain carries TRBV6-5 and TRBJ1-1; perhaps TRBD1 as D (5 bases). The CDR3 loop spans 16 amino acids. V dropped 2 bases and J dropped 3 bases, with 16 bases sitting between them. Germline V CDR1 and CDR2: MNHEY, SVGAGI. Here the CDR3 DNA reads TGTGCCAGCAGTTACCCACCGGCAGGGTGGGACACTGAAGCTTTCTTT. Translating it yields CASSYPPAGWDTEAFF.

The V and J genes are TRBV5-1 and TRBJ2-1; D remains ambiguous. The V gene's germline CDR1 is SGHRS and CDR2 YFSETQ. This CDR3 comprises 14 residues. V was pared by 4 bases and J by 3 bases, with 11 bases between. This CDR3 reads CASSVEPGYNEQFF. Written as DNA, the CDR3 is TGCGCCAGCAGCGTCGAGCCAGGCTACAATGAGCAGTTCTTC.

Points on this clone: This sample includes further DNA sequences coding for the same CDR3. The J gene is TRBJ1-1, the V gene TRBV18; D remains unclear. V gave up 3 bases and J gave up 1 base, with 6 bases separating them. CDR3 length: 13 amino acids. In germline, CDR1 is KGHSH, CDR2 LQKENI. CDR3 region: CASSPDQNTEAFF. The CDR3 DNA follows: TGTGCCAGCTCACCCGATCAGAACACTGAAGCTTTCTTT. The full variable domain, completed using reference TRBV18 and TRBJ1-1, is NAGVMQNPRHLVRRRGQEARLRCSPMKGHSHVYWYRQLPEEGLKFMVYLQKENIIDESGMPKERFSAEFPKEGPSILRIQQVVRGDSAAYFCASSPDQNTEAFFGQGTRLTVV.

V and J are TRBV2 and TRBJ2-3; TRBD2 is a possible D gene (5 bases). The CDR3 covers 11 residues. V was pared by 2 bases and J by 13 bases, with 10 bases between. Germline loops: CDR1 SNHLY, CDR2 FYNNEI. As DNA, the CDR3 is TGTGCCAGCAGTGAAACCTTGGAGGAGTATTTT. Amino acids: CASSETLEEYF.

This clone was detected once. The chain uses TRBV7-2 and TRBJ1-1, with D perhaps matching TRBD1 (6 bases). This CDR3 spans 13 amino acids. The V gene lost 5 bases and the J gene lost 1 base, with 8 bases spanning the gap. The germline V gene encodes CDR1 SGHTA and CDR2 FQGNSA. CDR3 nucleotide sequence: TGTGCCAGCAGCACGGACAGGAACACTGAAGCTTTCTTT. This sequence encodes CASSTDRNTEAFF.

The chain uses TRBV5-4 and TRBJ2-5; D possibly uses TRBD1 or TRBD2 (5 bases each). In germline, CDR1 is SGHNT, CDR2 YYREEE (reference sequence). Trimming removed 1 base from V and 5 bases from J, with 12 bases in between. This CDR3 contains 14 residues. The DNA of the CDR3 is TGTGCCAGCAGCTTGTTGGTGGGGACGGAGACCCAGTACTTC. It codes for CASSLLVGTETQYF.

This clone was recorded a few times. The CDR3 DNA reads TGTGCCAGCAGAAAAAACGGAAACTATGGCTACACCTTC. Its translation: CASRKNGNYGYTF. The rearrangement links TRBV7-9 to TRBJ1-2; D is unclear. V was clipped by 6 bases and J by 2 bases, with 10 bases between them. Germline CDR1 and CDR2: SEHNR and FQNEAQ (reference sequence). CDR3 length: 13 residues.

Here the CDR3 reads CASSVDLSTDTQYF. For the CDR3, the DNA is TGTGCCAGCAGCGTAGACCTTAGCACAGATACGCAGTATTTT. V and J are TRBV5-4 and TRBJ2-3; D call uncertain. The CDR3 is made up of 14 amino acids. Trimming took off 4 bases at V and 0 bases at J, with 9 bases between the two ends. In germline, CDR1 is SGHNT, CDR2 YYREEE (reference sequence). Full variable domain (rest looked up from reference TRBV5-4 and TRBJ2-3): ETGVTQSPTHLIKTRGQQVTLRCSSQSGHNTVSWYQQALGQGPQFIFQYYREEENGRGNFPPRFSGLQFPNYSSELNVNALELDDSALYLCASSVDLSTDTQYFGPGTRLTVL.

DNA for the CDR3: TGTGCCAGCAGCCAGGAGGGGACCGGGGAGCTGTTTTTT. Protein: CASSQEGTGELFF. The chain couples TRBV7-2 to TRBJ2-2, with a tentative D call TRBD2 (6 bases). CDR3 length: 13 amino acids. Looked up from germline, CDR1 is SGHTA and CDR2 is FQGNSA. V gave up 5 bases and J gave up 5 bases, with 9 bases separating them.

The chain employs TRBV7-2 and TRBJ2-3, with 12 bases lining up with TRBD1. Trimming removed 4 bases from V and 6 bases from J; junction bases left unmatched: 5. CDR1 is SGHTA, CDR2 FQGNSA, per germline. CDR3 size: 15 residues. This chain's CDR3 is CASSSRDRGPDTQYF. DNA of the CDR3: TGTGCCAGCAGCTCCCGGGACAGGGGGCCGGATACGCAGTATTTT.

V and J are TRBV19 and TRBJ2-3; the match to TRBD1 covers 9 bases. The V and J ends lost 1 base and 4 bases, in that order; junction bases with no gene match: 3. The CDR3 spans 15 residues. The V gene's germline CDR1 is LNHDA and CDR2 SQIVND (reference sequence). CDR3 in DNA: TGTGCCAGTAGTATAGGGGACAGGGTTGCAGATACGCAGTATTTT. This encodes CASSIGDRVADTQYF.